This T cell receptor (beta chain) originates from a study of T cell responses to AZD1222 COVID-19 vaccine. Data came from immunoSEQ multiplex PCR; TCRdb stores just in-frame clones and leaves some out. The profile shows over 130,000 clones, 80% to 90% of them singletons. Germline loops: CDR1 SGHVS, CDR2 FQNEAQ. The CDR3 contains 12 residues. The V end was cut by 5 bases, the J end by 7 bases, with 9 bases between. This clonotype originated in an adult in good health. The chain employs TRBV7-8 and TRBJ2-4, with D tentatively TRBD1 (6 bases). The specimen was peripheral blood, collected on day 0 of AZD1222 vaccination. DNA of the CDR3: TGTGCCAGCAGCCACAGGGATAACATTCAGTACTTC. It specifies CASSHRDNIQYF.